This is a list of T cell receptor beta chains from one sample in a study of cytomegalovirus exposure and HLA in healthy donors. TCRdb's copy holds only in-frame clones and misses some; the assay was immunoSEQ multiplex PCR. Among around 350,000 clones listed, 86% were seen once. Sequenced: PBMCs. Receptors originate from a woman aged 18-29 years in good health and CMV-seronegative. Both conserved end residues are part of each CDR3.

TRBJ1-2,TRBV30,CAWSEFRDSNGYTF
TRBJ1-1,TRBV2,CASSELREVNTEAFF
TRBJ2-7,TRBV1,CTSSQDSESLAGSYEQYF
TRBJ2-1,TRBV6-5,CASSYLRQVGNEQFF
TRBJ1-1,TRBV7-9,CASSTRQGANTEAFF
TRBJ2-7,TRBV7-9,CASSLSTVGGDEQYF
TRBJ2-1,TRBV27,CASSSPDNEQFF
TRBJ1-6,TRBV23-1,CASSQSPTGSRGSPLHF
TRBJ2-1,TRBV28,CASSLGQKYNEQFF
TRBJ1-2,TRBV28,CASRWGQGGYTF
TRBJ1-4,TRBV2,CASSSHRGTNEKLFF
TRBJ1-1,TRBV2,CASSVGQGHTEAFF
TRBJ2-7,TRBV2,CASSEQGAVPSYEQYF
TRBJ2-1,TRBV9,CASSVGGSYNEQFF
TRBJ2-2,TRBV6-4,CASSDPRVSSGELFF
TRBJ2-5,TRBV30,CAFRGETQYF
TRBJ2-3,TRBV13,CASSVRSSTDTQYF
TRBJ2-5,TRBV9,CASSGKTGVGTQYF
TRBJ1-6,TRBV4-1,CASSQGTGGSPLHF
TRBJ2-7,TRBV18,CASSPQAGSSGEQYF
TRBJ2-5,TRBV5-1,CASSLSPTGRQLETQYF
TRBJ2-1,TRBV30,CALRGGYNEQFF
TRBJ2-1,TRBV27,CASSLGRGGYEQFF
TRBJ2-7,TRBV27,CASRAQRGSYEQYF
TRBJ2-2,TRBV27,CASRPQGASNTGELFF
TRBJ2-7,TRBV6-6,CASSPQDYEQYF
TRBJ2-5,TRBV19,CATGLQGQETQYF
TRBJ1-1,TRBV6-6,CASSLQERTEAFF
TRBJ2-1,TRBV5-1,CASTVGQGGNEQFF